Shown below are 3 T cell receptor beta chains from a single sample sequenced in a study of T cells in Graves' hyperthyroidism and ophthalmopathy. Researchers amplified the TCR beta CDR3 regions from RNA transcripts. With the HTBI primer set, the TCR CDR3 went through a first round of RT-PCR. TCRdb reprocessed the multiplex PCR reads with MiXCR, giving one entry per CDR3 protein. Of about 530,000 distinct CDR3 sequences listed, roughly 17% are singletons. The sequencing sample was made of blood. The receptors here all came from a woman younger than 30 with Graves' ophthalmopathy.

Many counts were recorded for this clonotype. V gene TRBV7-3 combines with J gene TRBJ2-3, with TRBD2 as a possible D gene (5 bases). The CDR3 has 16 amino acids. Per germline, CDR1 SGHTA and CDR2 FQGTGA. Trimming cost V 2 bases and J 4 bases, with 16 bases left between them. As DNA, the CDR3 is TGTGCCAGCAGCTTATTAGGTGGGAAGGAGGCAGATACGCAGTATTTT. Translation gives CASSLLGGKEADTQYF.

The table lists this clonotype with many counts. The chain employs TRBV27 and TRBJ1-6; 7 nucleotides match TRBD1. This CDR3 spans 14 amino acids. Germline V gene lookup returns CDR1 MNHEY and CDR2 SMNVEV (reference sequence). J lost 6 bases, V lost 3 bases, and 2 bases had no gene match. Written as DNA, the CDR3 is TGTGCCAGCAGTTTCGGGACAGCTAATTCACCCCTCCACTTT. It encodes CASSFGTANSPLHF.

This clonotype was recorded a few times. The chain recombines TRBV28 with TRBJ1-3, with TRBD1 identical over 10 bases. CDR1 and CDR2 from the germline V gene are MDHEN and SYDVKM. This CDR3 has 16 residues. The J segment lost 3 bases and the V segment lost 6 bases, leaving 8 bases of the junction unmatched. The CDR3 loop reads CASSDRGRGFGNTIYF. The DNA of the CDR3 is TGTGCCAGCAGCGACAGGGGGCGCGGGTTTGGAAACACCATATATTTT.